Below are 25 T cell receptor beta chains sequenced from a single sample in a study of blood T cell repertoires in COVID-19. Profiling relied on immunoSEQ multiplex PCR, and the TCRdb table lists in-frame clones only, not all of them. The table has about 220,000 clones, around 80% seen once; the top ten hold over 7%. Sample: peripheral blood. The source of these receptors is a woman aged 70 to 79 with acute or convalescent COVID-19.

DNA for the CDR3: TGCGCCAGCAGCTTATTAACTAGCGGGGGTATGGGTGAGCAGTTCTTC. Translated, it gives CASSLLTSGGMGEQFF. This chain connects TRBV5-1 to TRBJ2-1; 11 nucleotides match TRBD2. Germline CDR1 and CDR2: SGHRS and YFSETQ. The CDR3 length is 16 residues. Unmatched junction bases numbered 10, after V lost 2 bases and J lost 9 bases.

The genes are TRBV24-1 and TRBJ2-7; 7 bases are a match to TRBD1. The germline gives CDR1 KGHDR, CDR2 SFDVKD. The ends lost 4 bases at V and 2 bases at J; junction bases unmatched: 4. This CDR3 is built from 14 residues. CDR3 sequence (DNA): TGTGCCACCAGTGACACGGGACAGCCCTACGAGCAGTACTTC. Translated: CATSDTGQPYEQYF.

The chain couples TRBV5-6 to TRBJ1-6; D is ambiguous. The CDR3 contains 14 residues. Germline CDR1 and CDR2: SGHDT and YYEEEE. V lost 4 bases, J lost 2 bases, and 7 bases lay in between. The CDR3 sequence is CASSHGTYNSPLHF. The CDR3 nucleotides are TGTGCCAGCAGCCACGGTACCTATAATTCACCCCTCCACTTT. The full variable domain, with the rest looked up from reference TRBV5-6 and TRBJ1-6, is DAGVTQSPTHLIKTRGQQVTLRCSPKSGHDTVSWYQQALGQGPQFIFQYYEEEERQRGNFPDRFSGHQFPNYSSELNVNALLLGDSALYLCASSHGTYNSPLHFGNGTRLTVT.

The genes are TRBV10-3 and TRBJ2-7; no reliable D call. Germline assignment: CDR1 ENHRY and CDR2 SYGVKD. V lost 2 bases and J lost 3, with 5 bases in between. The CDR3 consists of 12 residues. The CDR3, as DNA: TGTGCCATCAGTGAGACTCACTACGAGCAGTACTTC. Translation gives CAISETHYEQYF.

The sample holds a few counts of this clone. V is TRBV24-1 and J is TRBJ2-3; D is perhaps TRBD1 (5 bases). Germline V gene data show CDR1 as KGHDR and CDR2 as SFDVKD. V was clipped by 1 base and J by 4 bases, with 11 bases between them. The CDR3 has 15 amino acids. CDR3 coding DNA: TGTGCCACCAGTGATTTCTCAGGGCCATCAGATACGCAGTATTTT. As protein: CATSDFSGPSDTQYF.

The chain combines TRBV5-1 with TRBJ2-2; TRBD1 might be the D (5 bases). Trimming removed 5 bases from V and 3 bases from J, with 11 bases in between. The CDR3 is 14 residues long. The germline V gene has CDR1 SGHRS and CDR2 YFSETQ. CDR3 in amino acids: CASRQGADTGELFF. The CDR3 nucleotides read TGCGCCAGCAGACAAGGGGCTGACACCGGGGAGCTGTTTTTT. Together with reference TRBV5-1 and TRBJ2-2, the CDR3 gives the full variable domain: KAGVTQTPRYLIKTRGQQVTLSCSPISGHRSVSWYQQTPGQGLQFLFEYFSETQRNKGNFPGRFSGRQFSNSRSEMNVSTLELGDSALYLCASRQGADTGELFFGEGSRLTVL.

The rearrangement uses TRBV5-4 and TRBJ1-2, with a tentative D call TRBD1 (5 bases). There are 14 residues in the CDR3. V was shortened by 1 base and J by 8 bases, with 15 bases between the two germline ends. Germline CDR1 is SGHNT and CDR2 is YYREEE (reference sequence). As DNA, the CDR3 is TGTGCCAGCAGCTTGTTCGTACGGGGGTCGGGCTACACCTTC. Its translation: CASSLFVRGSGYTF.

This CDR3 reads CASSLGVNTEAFF. The CDR3 region has the DNA TGTGCCAGCTCACTAGGGGTTAACACTGAAGCTTTCTTT. The chain carries TRBV18 and TRBJ1-1, with a tentative D call TRBD1 (5 bases). Trimming removed 4 bases at V and 2 bases at J, with 8 bases between. CDR1 is KGHSH, CDR2 LQKENI, per germline. This CDR3 contains 13 residues.

This clone was seen only once. This rearrangement joins TRBV29-1 to TRBJ2-1; the match to TRBD1 covers 7 bases. The CDR3 totals 12 residues. Germline V CDR1 and CDR2: SQVTM, ANQGSEA. V shed 6 bases and J 8 bases; nucleotides not matched to a gene: 7. CDR3 loop: CSVGRGYDEQFF. CDR3 bases: TGCAGCGTGGGCAGGGGGTATGATGAGCAGTTCTTC.

The chain's CDR3 is CASSVGLAGRGANTGELFF. The CDR3 nucleotides read TGTGCCAGCAGCGTAGGTCTGGCCGGACGGGGGGCGAACACCGGGGAGCTGTTTTTT. V gene TRBV9 combines with J gene TRBJ2-2; 7 bases align to TRBD2. Germline V lookup: CDR1 SGDLS, CDR2 YYNGEE. V was clipped by 0 bases and J by 0 bases; unmatched bases: 11. The CDR3 totals 19 residues. The full variable domain, rest sourced from reference TRBV9 and TRBJ2-2, is DSGVTQTPKHLITATGQRVTLRCSPRSGDLSVYWYQQSLDQGLQFLIQYYNGEERAKGNILERFSAQQFPDLHSELNLSSLELGDSALYFCASSVGLAGRGANTGELFFGEGSRLTVL.

This sequence joins TRBV2 and TRBJ1-2, with D possibly matching TRBD1 (5 bases). CDR3 length: 13 residues. V dropped 3 bases and J dropped 6 bases, with 11 bases sitting between them. CDR1 and CDR2 (germline): SNHLY, FYNNEI. The CDR3 spells CASSEEGRDGYTF. For the CDR3, the DNA is TGTGCCAGCAGTGAGGAGGGCAGGGATGGCTACACCTTC.

This clone was found a few times. The CDR3 nucleotides are TGCGCCAGCAGCCAAGAGGTCGGCGGAGATACGCAGTATTTT. It encodes CASSQEVGGDTQYF. The V gene is TRBV4-1, the J gene TRBJ2-3; D unclear. V was cut by 0 bases and J by 5 bases, with 9 bases left in between. This CDR3 is 14 amino acids long. In germline, CDR1 is MGHRA, CDR2 YSYEKL.

The V gene is TRBV13, the J gene TRBJ1-1; D perhaps matches TRBD1 (6 bases). CDR1 is PRHDT, CDR2 FYEKMQ, per germline (reference sequence). V was pared by 4 bases and J by 8 bases, with 14 bases between. The CDR3 extends over 13 amino acids. CDR3 loop: CASSSYEGVEAFF. The CDR3 nucleotides are TGTGCCAGCAGCTCCTACGAGGGGGTGGAAGCTTTCTTT.

This clone was detected a few times. The chain couples TRBV19 to TRBJ1-6; TRBD1 aligns across 7 bases. Trimming removed 6 bases from V and 7 bases from J; junction bases left unmatched: 12. This CDR3 region has 16 residues. CDR1 is LNHDA and CDR2 is SQIVND in the germline V gene (reference sequence). The CDR3 is CASRGTDSGLNSPLHF. For the CDR3, the DNA is TGTGCCAGTAGAGGGACAGATTCCGGGTTAAATTCACCCCTCCACTTT.

The CDR3 DNA is TGTGCCAGCAGCGTGACTACCCCGAACACCGGGGAGCTGTTTTTT. It is translated as CASSVTTPNTGELFF. V is TRBV14 and J is TRBJ2-2, with D perhaps matching TRBD2 (5 bases). Germline V gene data show CDR1 as SGHDN and CDR2 as FVKESK. The CDR3 sequence is 15 residues long. V lost 5 bases to trimming and J lost 0 bases, with 10 bases between them.

The chain uses TRBV7-2 and TRBJ2-4, with TRBD2 identical over 7 bases. The V gene end was trimmed by 1 base and the J gene end by 0 bases; junction bases not matched to a gene: 3. Germline values: CDR1 SGHTA, CDR2 FQGNSA. The CDR3 sequence is 16 residues long. CDR3 bases: TGTGCCAGCAGCTTAGGGGGGGGACTAGCCAAAAACATTCAGTACTTC. It translates to CASSLGGGLAKNIQYF.

The J gene is TRBJ1-5, the V gene TRBV6-1; a weak D match, TRBD1 (6 bases). In germline, CDR1 is MNHNS, CDR2 SASEGT. This CDR3 is 16 amino acids long. The V end lost 2 bases, the J end lost 4 bases, and 15 bases lay between the germline ends. CDR3 sequence reads: CASSESLDSRNQPQHF. CDR3 nucleotides: TGTGCCAGCAGTGAAAGTTTGGACAGCCGAAATCAGCCCCAGCATTTT.

The V call is TRBV6-1, the J call TRBJ2-5; D may be TRBD1 (5 bases). Trimming shortened V by 2 bases and J by 3 bases, and 13 bases separated the two germline ends. The germline V gene encodes CDR1 MNHNS and CDR2 SASEGT. The CDR3 runs 15 residues. The CDR3 bases are TGTGCCAGCAGTGAACTTGGCAGGGATGAAGAGACCCAGTACTTC. This gives the protein CASSELGRDEETQYF.

The chain links TRBV6-1 to TRBJ2-3; 7 positions match TRBD1. The V gene's germline CDR1 is MNHNS and CDR2 SASEGT. The length of the CDR3 is 13 residues. Trimming at V came to 3 bases and at J to 6 bases, leaving 3 bases not matched to a gene. The CDR3 DNA sequence: TGTGCCAGCAGTGATAAGGGGGCGGATACGCAGTATTTT. Translated, it gives CASSDKGADTQYF.

A single count supports this clone. The J gene is TRBJ1-3, the V gene TRBV30; 7 bases are shared with TRBD1. Germline V lookup: CDR1 GTSNPN, CDR2 SVGIG (reference sequence). CDR3 length equals 12 residues. The CDR3: CGCTGVGNTIYF. The DNA for the CDR3 is TGTGGCTGTACAGGGGTCGGAAACACCATATATTTT.

The chain employs TRBV5-1 and TRBJ2-7, with a tentative D call TRBD1 (5 bases). Germline lookup yields CDR1 SGHRS and CDR2 YFSETQ. The V gene lost 2 bases and the J gene lost 5 bases, with 11 bases spanning the gap. This CDR3 contains 13 residues. The CDR3 bases are TGCGCCAGCAGCTTCCAGGGTAGCCACGAGCAGTACTTC. Encoded protein: CASSFQGSHEQYF.

About this clone: Within the sample, other DNA sequences also encode this same CDR3. This sequence joins TRBV19 and TRBJ1-5; no clear D gene. Trimming pared 2 bases from V and 1 base from J, leaving 6 bases between. CDR1 and CDR2 (germline): LNHDA, SQIVND (reference sequence). The CDR3 extends over 14 amino acids. As DNA, the CDR3 is TGTGCCAGTAGTATAACGGGAAGCAATCAGCCCCAGCATTTT. It is translated as CASSITGSNQPQHF.

The CDR3, as DNA: TGTGCCATCAGCCTTACAGGGAACACTGAAGCTTTCTTT. It specifies CAISLTGNTEAFF. V gene TRBV10-3 combines with J gene TRBJ1-1; D is possibly TRBD1 (5 bases). The CDR3 spans 13 residues. V shed 6 bases and J shed 1 base, with 9 bases lying between them. Germline V gene lookup returns CDR1 ENHRY and CDR2 SYGVKD.

The chain carries TRBV5-6 and TRBJ2-7, with a weak D call TRBD1 (5 bases). The CDR3 covers 11 residues. Trimming removed 5 bases at V and 6 bases at J, with 9 bases between. Germline CDR1 reads SGHDT; CDR2 reads YYEEEE. CDR3 sequence (DNA): TGTGCCAGCAGTGTTAGGGGCGAGCAGTACTTC. Its protein is CASSVRGEQYF.

CDR3 amino acids: CASSLDAGNTEAFF. In nucleotides, the CDR3 is TGCGCCAGCAGCTTGGATGCGGGGAACACTGAAGCTTTCTTT. This sequence joins TRBV5-1 and TRBJ1-1; D is ambiguous. The CDR3 totals 14 residues. V was cut by 0 bases and J by 1 base, with 7 bases left in between. Germline V CDR1 and CDR2: SGHRS, YFSETQ.